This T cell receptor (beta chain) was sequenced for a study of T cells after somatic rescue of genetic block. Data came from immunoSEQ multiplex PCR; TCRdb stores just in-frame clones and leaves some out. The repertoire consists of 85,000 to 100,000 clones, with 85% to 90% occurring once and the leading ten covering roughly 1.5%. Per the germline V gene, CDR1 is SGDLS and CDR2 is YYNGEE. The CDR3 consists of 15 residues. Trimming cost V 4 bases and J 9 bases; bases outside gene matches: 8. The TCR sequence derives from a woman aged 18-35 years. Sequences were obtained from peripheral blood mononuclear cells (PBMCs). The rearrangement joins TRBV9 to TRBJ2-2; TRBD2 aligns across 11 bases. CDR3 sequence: CASSIGTSGDRELFF. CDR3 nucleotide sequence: TGTGCCAGCAGCATAGGGACTAGCGGTGACCGGGAGCTGTTTTTT.